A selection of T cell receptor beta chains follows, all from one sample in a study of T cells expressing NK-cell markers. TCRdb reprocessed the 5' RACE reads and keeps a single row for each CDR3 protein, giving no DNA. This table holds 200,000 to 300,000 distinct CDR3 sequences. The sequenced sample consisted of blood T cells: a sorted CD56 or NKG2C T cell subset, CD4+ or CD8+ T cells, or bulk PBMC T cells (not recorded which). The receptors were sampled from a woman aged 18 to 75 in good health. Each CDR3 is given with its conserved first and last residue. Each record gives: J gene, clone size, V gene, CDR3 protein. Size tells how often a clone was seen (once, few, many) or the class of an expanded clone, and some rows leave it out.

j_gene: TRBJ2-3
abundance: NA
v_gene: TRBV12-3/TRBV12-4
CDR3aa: CASSLGVRADHTDTQYF

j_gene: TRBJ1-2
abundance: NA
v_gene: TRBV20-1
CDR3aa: CSADKTSTKGGYTF

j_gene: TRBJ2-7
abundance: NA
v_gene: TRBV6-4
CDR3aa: CASSTGTESYEQYF

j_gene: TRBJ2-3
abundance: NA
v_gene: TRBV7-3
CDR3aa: CASSYPGISDTQYF

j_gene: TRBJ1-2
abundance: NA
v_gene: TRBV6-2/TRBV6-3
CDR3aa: CAAGQGYGYTF

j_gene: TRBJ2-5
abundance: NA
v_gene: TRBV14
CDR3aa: CASSQFQLQTQYF

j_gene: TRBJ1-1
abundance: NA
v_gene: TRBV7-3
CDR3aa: CASRSGLNTEAFF

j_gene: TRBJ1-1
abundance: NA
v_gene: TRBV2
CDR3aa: CASTRGEKDTEAFF

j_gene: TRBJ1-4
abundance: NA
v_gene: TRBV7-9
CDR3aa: CASSLSGQGAEKLFF

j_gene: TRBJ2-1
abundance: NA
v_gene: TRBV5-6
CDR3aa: CASSLSDYEQFF

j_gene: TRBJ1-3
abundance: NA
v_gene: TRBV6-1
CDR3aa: CASREGVSGNTIYF

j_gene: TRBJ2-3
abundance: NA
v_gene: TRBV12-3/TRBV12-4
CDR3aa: CASSPRTSGRDTQYF

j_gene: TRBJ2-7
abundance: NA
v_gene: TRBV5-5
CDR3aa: CASSFGKGIVYEQYF

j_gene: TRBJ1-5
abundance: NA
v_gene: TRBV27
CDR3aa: CASVGGRGNPLYQPQHF

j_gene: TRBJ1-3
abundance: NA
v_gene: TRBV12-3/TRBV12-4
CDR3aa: CASSLGDWRNTIYF

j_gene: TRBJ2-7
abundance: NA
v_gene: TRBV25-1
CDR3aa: CASSELETGPRGGEQYF

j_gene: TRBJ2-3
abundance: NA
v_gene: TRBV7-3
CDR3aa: CASSLTPDTQYF

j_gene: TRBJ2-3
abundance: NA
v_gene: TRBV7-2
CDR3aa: CASSGGVGADTQYF

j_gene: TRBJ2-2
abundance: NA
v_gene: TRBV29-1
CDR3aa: CSVLTSGRALGELFF

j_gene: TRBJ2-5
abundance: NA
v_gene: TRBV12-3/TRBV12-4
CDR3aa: CASSLIETQYF

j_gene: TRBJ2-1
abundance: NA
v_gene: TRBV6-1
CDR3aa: CASRRLPGLAGVEQFF

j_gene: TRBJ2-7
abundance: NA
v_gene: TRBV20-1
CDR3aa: CSARGILAGAQYEQYF

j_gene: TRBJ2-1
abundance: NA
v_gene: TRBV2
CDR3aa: CASSVVGSNEQFF

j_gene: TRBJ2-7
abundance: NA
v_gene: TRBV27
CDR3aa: CASSLSREGYEQYF

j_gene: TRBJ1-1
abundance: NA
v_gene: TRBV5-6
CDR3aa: CASSLVAGNEAFF

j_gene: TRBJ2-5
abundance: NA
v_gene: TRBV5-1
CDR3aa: CASSSTTSGRSKTQYF

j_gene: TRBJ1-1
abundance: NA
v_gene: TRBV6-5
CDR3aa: CASSYGTAEAFF

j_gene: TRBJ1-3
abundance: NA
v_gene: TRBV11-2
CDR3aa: CASSSGTGIVGNTIYF

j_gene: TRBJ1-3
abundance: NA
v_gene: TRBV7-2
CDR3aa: CASSLVGQYSGNTIYF

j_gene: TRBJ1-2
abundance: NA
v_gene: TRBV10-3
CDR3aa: CAISDNRVNTF

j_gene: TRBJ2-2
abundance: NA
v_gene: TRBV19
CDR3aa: CASSPSGRGLDSVTGELFF

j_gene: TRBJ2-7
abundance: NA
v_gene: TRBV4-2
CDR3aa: CASSQEGLAGVFRYEQYF

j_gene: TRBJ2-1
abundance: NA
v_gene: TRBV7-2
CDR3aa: CASSFGLAGKEQFF

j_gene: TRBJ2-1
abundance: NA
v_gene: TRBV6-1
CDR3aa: CASSAAGGNNEQFF

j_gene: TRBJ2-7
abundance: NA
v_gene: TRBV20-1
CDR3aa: CSASRPGPYEQYF

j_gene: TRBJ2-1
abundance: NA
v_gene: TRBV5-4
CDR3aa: CASSMGLAGGQRKIGGHNEQFF

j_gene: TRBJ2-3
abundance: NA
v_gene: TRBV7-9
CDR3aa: CASSLALRGGADTQYF

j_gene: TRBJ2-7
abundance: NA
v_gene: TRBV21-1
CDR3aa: CASSKGPYEQYF

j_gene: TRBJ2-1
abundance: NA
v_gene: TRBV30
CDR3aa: CAWTRTSGIDEQFF

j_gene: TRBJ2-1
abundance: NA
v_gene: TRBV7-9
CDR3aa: CASGRQNEQFF

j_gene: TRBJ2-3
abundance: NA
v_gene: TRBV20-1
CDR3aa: CSAIWSGTSTDTQYF

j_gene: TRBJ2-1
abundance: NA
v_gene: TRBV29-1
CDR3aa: CSVEDRGLAGYNEQFF

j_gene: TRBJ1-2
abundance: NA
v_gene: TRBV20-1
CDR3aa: CSARLAYGYTF

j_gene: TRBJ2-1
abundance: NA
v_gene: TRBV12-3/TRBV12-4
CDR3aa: CASSPLAGGYYNEQFF

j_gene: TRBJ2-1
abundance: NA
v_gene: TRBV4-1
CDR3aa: CASSQRELAGASGEQFF

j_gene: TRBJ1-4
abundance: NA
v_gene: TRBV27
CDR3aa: CASSPRAERGKKLFF

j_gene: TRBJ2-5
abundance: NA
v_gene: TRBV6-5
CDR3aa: CASSYDRVQETQYF

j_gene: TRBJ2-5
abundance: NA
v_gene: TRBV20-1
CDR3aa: CSAKKMGRGQETQYF

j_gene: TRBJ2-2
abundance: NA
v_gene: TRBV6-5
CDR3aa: CASSNRDSTGELFF

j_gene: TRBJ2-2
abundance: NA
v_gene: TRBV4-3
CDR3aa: CASSKGASGDTGELFF

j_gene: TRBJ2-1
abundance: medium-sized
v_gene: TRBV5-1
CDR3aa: CASSFNPGGPYNEQFF

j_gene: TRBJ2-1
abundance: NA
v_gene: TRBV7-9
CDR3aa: CASSLGLGERDEQFF

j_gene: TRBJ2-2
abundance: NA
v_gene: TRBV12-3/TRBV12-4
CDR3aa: CASGPEGGELFF

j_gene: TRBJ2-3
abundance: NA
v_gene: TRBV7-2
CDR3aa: CASSLILAADTQYF